The source of this TCR beta chain is a study of blood T cells in healthy people across ages. CDR1 is SGHDN and CDR2 is FVKESK in the germline V gene. V lost 7 bases and J 5 bases, leaving 11 bases between the germline ends. This CDR3 spans 13 amino acids. A J-beta primer mix and a sample-barcoded 5' primer were used in a second PCR of about 7 to 12 cycles. MiXCR was run by TCRdb on the 5' RACE reads, yielding one entry per CDR3 protein. The sample lists about 930,000 distinct CDR3 sequences; about 27% were seen once. This clonotype was seen a handful of times. Its target is not known. Overall study results and limits: Donor CMV status, an unknown factor, possibly confounded changes in expanded clonotypes.

Individuals who donated were healthy Caucasians from Russia aged about 6 to 100. The same specimen was also included in a second study, on T cells of mothers and their children.

The sequence derives from a middle-aged woman in good health. The sequenced sample consisted of blood. This chain connects TRBV14 to TRBJ2-2; perhaps TRBD2 as D (6 bases). CDR3 protein: CASNGGLTGELFF. DNA of the CDR3: TGTGCCAGCAATGGGGGGTTGACCGGGGAGCTGTTTTTT.